The 27 T cell receptor beta chains in this list originate from one sample, sequenced in a study of cytomegalovirus exposure and HLA in healthy donors. PCR involved 60 Vbeta and 13 Jbeta primers. The repertoire was sequenced with immunoSEQ multiplex PCR; TCRdb's copy has only in-frame clones and lacks some. The sample consists of about 190,000 clones, roughly four fifths of them appearing once. Sequenced sample: PBMCs. The receptors were gathered from a man aged 45-65 years in good health and CMV-seronegative.

The chain carries TRBV7-9 and TRBJ2-7; possibly TRBD1 for D (7 bases). The germline V gene encodes CDR1 SEHNR and CDR2 FQNEAQ (reference sequence). This CDR3 comprises 15 residues. Trimming left V 5 bases short and J 4 bases short, with 18 bases between. For the CDR3, the DNA is TGTGCCAGCAGCCGTGGAACAGGGGAGGTTTACGAGCAGTACTTC. Its protein product is CASSRGTGEVYEQYF.

Note on this clone: Relative to the germline gene, one junction end is altered; a read error may explain this. The CDR3 region is CASSPAGGGQETQYF. DNA for the CDR3: TGTGCTAGCAGCCCCGCCGGTGGGGGGCAAGAGACCCAGTACTTC. The chain couples TRBV7-7 to TRBJ2-5; tentatively, D is TRBD2 (6 bases). Per germline, CDR1 SSHAT and CDR2 FNYEAQ (reference sequence). The CDR3 loop spans 15 amino acids.

The chain recombines TRBV7-9 with TRBJ2-1; weak D call: TRBD2 (5 bases). Germline V gene lookup returns CDR1 SEHNR and CDR2 FQNEAQ (reference sequence). The V end was cut by 2 bases, the J end by 1 base, with 9 bases between. The CDR3 has 15 amino acids. The CDR3 DNA reads TGTGCCAGCAGCTTAAGGGCGGGTTCCTACAATGAGCAGTTCTTC. This gives the protein CASSLRAGSYNEQFF.

The chain is built from TRBV10-3 and TRBJ2-7, with D maybe TRBD2 (5 bases). The V gene's germline CDR1 is ENHRY and CDR2 SYGVKD. Trimming left V 2 bases short and J 0 bases short, with 8 bases between. The CDR3 covers 14 residues. The DNA for the CDR3 is TGTGCCATCAGTGAGGCGGGTATCTCCTACGAGCAGTACTTC. Its protein is CAISEAGISYEQYF.

The rearrangement uses TRBV6-5 and TRBJ1-5; D is perhaps TRBD1 (5 bases). The V end lost 4 bases, the J end lost 4 bases, and 11 bases lay between the germline ends. This CDR3 region has 14 residues. CDR1 and CDR2 from the germline V gene are MNHEY and SVGAGI. The CDR3 region is CASSSGYYNQPQHF. CDR3 DNA: TGTGCCAGCAGTTCAGGGTACTATAATCAGCCCCAGCATTTT.

This chain joins TRBV7-2 and TRBJ2-2, with D maybe TRBD2 (6 bases). V was shortened by 3 bases and J by 3 bases, with 11 bases between the two germline ends. Germline V gene lookup returns CDR1 SGHTA and CDR2 FQGNSA. The CDR3 runs to 15 residues. The CDR3 region is CASSFAGQYTGELFF. The CDR3 DNA is TGTGCCAGCAGCTTCGCGGGGCAATACACCGGGGAGCTGTTTTTT.

The rearrangement joins TRBV29-1 to TRBJ2-2, with TRBD2 matching 12 bases. From germline, CDR1 is SQVTM and CDR2 ANQGSEA. Unmatched junction bases numbered 1, after V lost 7 bases and J lost 4 bases. The CDR3 is 13 residues long. The CDR3 sequence is CSGTSGITGELFF. The CDR3 nucleotides read TGCAGCGGGACTAGCGGGATCACCGGGGAGCTGTTTTTT.

V is TRBV7-2 and J is TRBJ2-7; TRBD1 agrees at 9 bases. The germline CDR1 and CDR2 sequences are SGHTA and FQGNSA. V lost 5 bases, J lost 3 bases, and 14 bases stayed unmatched. CDR3 length: 17 amino acids. The CDR3 DNA reads TGTGCCAGCAGCCTACTAAACGCCGGGACAGGGTACTACGAGCAGTACTTC. Its translation: CASSLLNAGTGYYEQYF.

The rearrangement joins TRBV7-6 to TRBJ2-2; 9 nucleotides align to TRBD1. Germline CDR1 reads SGHVS; CDR2 reads FNYEAQ. The CDR3 loop spans 15 amino acids. V gave up 5 bases and J gave up 6 bases; unmatched junction bases: 7. Here the CDR3 DNA reads TGTGCCAGCAGCCCCGGGACAGGGACAGCCGGGGAGCTGTTTTTT. Its protein is CASSPGTGTAGELFF.

V and J are TRBV6-5 and TRBJ2-7; D perhaps matches TRBD2 (6 bases). CDR3 length: 15 amino acids. The germline CDR1 and CDR2 sequences are MNHEY and SVGAGI. Deletions cut 10 bases from V and 2 bases from J, with 21 bases between. CDR3 DNA sequence: TGTGCCACCCGACCTGGGTCTGGGACTCCCTACGAGCAGTACTTC. Its protein product is CATRPGSGTPYEQYF.

The chain links TRBV5-1 to TRBJ2-7; TRBD2 aligns across 9 bases. The germline V gene encodes CDR1 SGHRS and CDR2 YFSETQ. CDR3 length: 17 residues. V lost 0 bases, J lost 2 bases, and 9 bases stayed unmatched. This CDR3 reads CASSLGISAGGPYEQYF. The CDR3, as DNA: TGCGCCAGCAGCTTGGGAATCTCGGCGGGGGGGCCCTACGAGCAGTACTTC.

The V and J genes are TRBV9 and TRBJ2-2, with 7 bases matching TRBD1. Germline V gene sequence: CDR1 SGDLS, CDR2 YYNGEE. The CDR3 has 13 amino acids. V trimming: 1 base; J trimming: 7 bases; junction bases outside the gene matches: 1. The CDR3 bases are TGTGCCAGCAGCGTAACAGGGGTCGGGGAGCTGTTTTTT. Protein sequence: CASSVTGVGELFF.

This chain links TRBV4-2 with TRBJ2-2; 9 positions match TRBD2. The germline gives CDR1 LGHNA, CDR2 YNFKEQ. V shed 4 bases and J 6 bases; nucleotides not matched to a gene: 9. This CDR3 spans 16 amino acids. This CDR3 reads CASSPMGAGGPGELFF. The CDR3 nucleotides read TGTGCCAGCAGCCCCATGGGGGCGGGAGGGCCCGGGGAGCTGTTTTTT.

The chain combines TRBV29-1 with TRBJ2-5; D not certain. The J call is doubtful: the DNA matches TRBJ2-7 better. The CDR3 is 10 residues long. CDR1 and CDR2 from the germline V gene are SQVTM and ANQGSEA. CDR3: CSVGSYEQYF. CDR3 DNA: TGCAGCGTTGGGAGCTACGAGCAGTACTTC.

This clone was seen more than once but under ten times. The chain employs TRBV27 and TRBJ2-5; 8 bases fit TRBD1. Germline V gene lookup returns CDR1 MNHEY and CDR2 SMNVEV (reference sequence). V lost 5 bases and J lost 1; bases outside the gene matches: 3. This CDR3 is 14 amino acids long. CDR3 in DNA: TGTGCCAGCAGTCGACAGGGGAGCCAAGAGACCCAGTACTTC. This sequence encodes CASSRQGSQETQYF.

V gene TRBV6-1 combines with J gene TRBJ2-7, with D perhaps TRBD1 (5 bases). Germline lookup yields CDR1 MNHNS and CDR2 SASEGT. Trimming removed 8 bases at V and 2 bases at J, with 13 bases between. The CDR3 totals 13 residues. CDR3 sequence (DNA): TGTGCCAGCTGTCCAGGACATACCTACGAGCAGTACTTC. Residues: CASCPGHTYEQYF.

The CDR3 reads CASSRTFSLTEQYF. The CDR3 region has the DNA TGTGCCAGCAGCCGGACATTCTCGTTAACGGAGCAGTACTTC. The rearrangement links TRBV5-8 to TRBJ2-7; possibly TRBD1 for D (5 bases). The CDR3 runs 14 residues. V gave up 4 bases and J gave up 7 bases, with 18 bases separating them. The germline V gene encodes CDR1 SGHTS and CDR2 YDEGEE. Drawing the rest from reference TRBV5-8 and TRBJ2-7, the complete variable domain is EAGVTQSPTHLIKTRGQQATLRCSPISGHTSVYWYQQALGLGLQFLLWYDEGEERNRGNFPPRFSGRQFPNYSSELNVNALELEDSALYLCASSRTFSLTEQYFGPGTRLTVT.

This clone has more than one count but fewer than ten. The V call is TRBV5-6, the J call TRBJ1-5, with 10 nucleotides matching TRBD1. The CDR3 has 15 amino acids. Germline lookup yields CDR1 SGHDT and CDR2 YYEEEE. V gave up 0 bases and J gave up 6 bases; unmatched junction bases: 3. The CDR3 protein is CASSLGQGASQPQHF. The DNA of the CDR3 is TGTGCCAGCAGCTTGGGACAGGGGGCGAGTCAGCCCCAGCATTTT.

The CDR3 here is CASSIHSQNEKLFF. CDR3 sequence (DNA): TGTGCCAGTAGTATTCACAGCCAGAATGAAAAACTGTTTTTT. This chain uses TRBV19 with TRBJ1-4; no clear D. The CDR3 is 14 amino acids. CDR1 LNHDA and CDR2 SQIVND come from the germline V gene (reference sequence). Deletions cut 3 bases from V and 5 bases from J, with 10 bases between. Supplemented by reference TRBV19 and TRBJ1-4, the full variable domain reads DGGITQSPKYLFRKEGQNVTLSCEQNLNHDAMYWYRQDPGQGLRLIYYSQIVNDFQKGDIAEGYSVSREKKESFPLTVTSAQKNPTAFYLCASSIHSQNEKLFFGSGTQLSVL.

The table lists this clone with a count of one. This chain links TRBV12-5 with TRBJ2-5, with a possible D match to TRBD1 (6 bases). Deletions cut 3 bases from V and 0 bases from J, with 14 bases between. In germline, CDR1 is LGHNT, CDR2 FRNRAP. The CDR3 covers 16 residues. The CDR3: CASGFSTGVYQETQYF. The CDR3 DNA sequence: TGTGCTAGTGGTTTCTCGACAGGTGTGTACCAAGAGACCCAGTACTTC.

J is TRBJ1-1 and V is TRBV7-8; D unclear. Germline V gene sequence: CDR1 SGHVS, CDR2 FQNEAQ. The germline V and J ends were trimmed by 6 bases and 1 base, with 12 bases remaining between them. The CDR3 sequence is 14 residues long. The CDR3 DNA is TGTGCCAGCAGTAAGGCGGATAAGAACACTGAAGCTTTCTTT. Protein: CASSKADKNTEAFF.

The CDR3 region has the DNA TGTGCCAGCAGTGACTCTGCAGGGGTCTATGGCTACACCTTC. Residues: CASSDSAGVYGYTF. The chain couples TRBV6-4 to TRBJ1-2, with D possibly matching TRBD1 (6 bases). This CDR3 spans 14 amino acids. V was cut by 0 bases and J by 4 bases, with 9 bases left in between. CDR1 is MRHNA and CDR2 is SNTAGT in the germline V gene.

This clone came up a few times. This chain links TRBV5-1 with TRBJ2-5, with TRBD1 as a possible D gene (8 bases). V was shortened by 2 bases and J by 10 bases, with 12 bases between the two germline ends. CDR1 is SGHRS and CDR2 is YFSETQ in the germline V gene. There are 12 residues in the CDR3. The CDR3 loop reads CASSLQGEGQYF. CDR3 DNA: TGCGCCAGCAGCTTACAGGGGGAGGGCCAGTACTTC. The entire variable domain, with the rest obtained from reference TRBV5-1 and TRBJ2-5, is as follows: KAGVTQTPRYLIKTRGQQVTLSCSPISGHRSVSWYQQTPGQGLQFLFEYFSETQRNKGNFPGRFSGRQFSNSRSEMNVSTLELGDSALYLCASSLQGEGQYFGPGTRLLVL.

This clone was observed a single time. The V gene is TRBV28, the J gene TRBJ1-6, with a possible D match to TRBD1 (5 bases). CDR3 length: 13 amino acids. Trimming shortened V by 7 bases and J by 10 bases, and 14 bases separated the two germline ends. Germline assignment: CDR1 MDHEN and CDR2 SYDVKM. The CDR3 DNA follows: TGTGCCAGCACCCGGGGGGTCGGCTCACCCCTCCACTTT. It is translated as CASTRGVGSPLHF.

As for this clone: Germline and junction disagree at one end, which may indicate a read error. This sequence joins TRBV7-9 and TRBJ1-3, with 9 bases matching TRBD1. The CDR3 covers 16 residues. Germline V gives CDR1 SEHNR, CDR2 FQNEAQ (reference sequence). The CDR3 sequence: CSSSSGTGSAGNTIYF. Here the CDR3 DNA reads TGTTCCAGCAGCTCCGGGACAGGGAGCGCTGGAAACACCATATATTTT.

This chain connects TRBV28 to TRBJ2-6; TRBD1 agrees at 7 bases. CDR3 length: 17 amino acids. J lost 0 bases, V lost 1 base, and 3 bases had no gene match. Germline V gene sequence: CDR1 MDHEN, CDR2 SYDVKM. The CDR3 region is CASSLLSGGSGANVLTF. CDR3 DNA: TGTGCCAGCAGTTTATTATCAGGGGGCTCTGGGGCCAACGTCCTGACTTTC.

V and J are TRBV29-1 and TRBJ1-2, with 11 bases identical to TRBD1. Germline CDR1 is SQVTM and CDR2 is ANQGSEA. The CDR3 is 14 amino acids. V lost 4 bases, J lost 4 bases, and 5 bases stayed unmatched. Here the CDR3 DNA reads TGCAGCGTTGGGACAGGGGGCGAAGGCTATGGCTACACCTTC. Translating gives CSVGTGGEGYGYTF. The complete variable domain, with remaining parts taken from reference TRBV29-1 and TRBJ1-2, reads SAVISQKPSRDICQRGTSLTIQCQVDSQVTMMFWYRQQPGQSLTLIATANQGSEATYESGFVIDKFPISRPNLTFSTLTVSNMSPEDSSIYLCSVGTGGEGYGYTFGSGTRLTVV.